This T cell receptor beta chain was observed in a study of blood T cell repertoires in COVID-19. Study overall: Samples taken during acute and convalescent COVID-19 were collected in the United States, Italy and Spain. In each case, the material was cDNA or gDNA derived from T cells, B-cell-depleted T cells, or PBMCs.

CDR3 size: 16 residues. The ends were cut back, 5 bases at V and 1 base at J, with 15 bases in the middle. Looked up from germline, CDR1 is SEHNR and CDR2 is FQNEAQ (reference sequence). Authors' data handling: Amplification with reference gene primers provided the estimates of nucleated cell counts. Clones were sequenced by immunoSEQ multiplex PCR, and TCRdb holds only the in-frame ones, with some missing. V and J calls and clone size follow that table, whereas D and trimming were derived from the DNA. Found here are about 73,000 clones, approximately 88% of them singletons; the top ten hold about 2.5%.

The specimen was peripheral blood. The receptor was derived from an elderly man with active or convalescent COVID-19. The gene calls are TRBV7-9 and TRBJ2-1; TRBD2 might be the D (5 bases). The CDR3 DNA is TGTGCCAGCAGCCTTAGACGCAGCGGTTCCTACAATGAGCAGTTCTTC. This encodes CASSLRRSGSYNEQFF.